These 10 T cell receptor beta chains originate from one sample sequenced in a study of blood T cell repertoires in COVID-19. Repertoires were generated with immunoSEQ multiplex PCR, while TCRdb's copy carries only in-frame clones and drops some. The sample gives about 210,000 clones, more than 85% of which show up once; approximately 25% is in the top ten. The sequencing input was PBMCs or T cells enriched from blood (not recorded which). The receptors were sampled from a woman aged 35 to 49 in a cohort exposed to, infected with or recovered from COVID-19 (not recorded which).

In DNA, the CDR3 is TGCGCCAGCAGTGTGTTTTCTAGCGGGAGCACCAGTGCGAACACCGGGGAGCTGTTTTTT. This codes for CASSVFSSGSTSANTGELFF. The rearrangement links TRBV10-1 to TRBJ2-2, with 10 bases fitting TRBD2. CDR1 is WNHNN and CDR2 is SYGVQD in the germline V gene (reference sequence). The V gene end was trimmed by 4 bases and the J gene end by 0 bases; junction bases not matched to a gene: 14. The CDR3 is 20 amino acids.

The chain couples TRBV7-9 to TRBJ1-4, with D possibly matching TRBD1 (5 bases). The germline V and J ends were trimmed by 8 bases and 0 bases, with 10 bases remaining between them. Germline V gene lookup returns CDR1 SEHNR and CDR2 FQNEAQ (reference sequence). The CDR3 is 14 amino acids. For the CDR3, the DNA is TGTGCCAGCTCCCAGGGCGCAACTAATGAAAAACTGTTTTTT. The encoded protein is CASSQGATNEKLFF.

The chain carries TRBV28 and TRBJ1-4; 8 bases agree with TRBD1. This CDR3 has 15 amino acids. From germline, CDR1 is MDHEN and CDR2 SYDVKM. V lost 6 bases to trimming and J lost 6 bases; unmatched junction nucleotides: 9. Here the CDR3 DNA reads TGTGCCAGCAGCTCCCCGACAGGGGCAGATGAAAAACTGTTTTTT. It codes for CASSSPTGADEKLFF.

The chain is built from TRBV5-1 and TRBJ1-3; weak D call: TRBD1 (5 bases). Trimming removed 0 bases at V and 4 bases at J, with 11 bases between. The germline V gene has CDR1 SGHRS and CDR2 YFSETQ. This CDR3 is 15 amino acids long. The CDR3: CASSLEGQGGNTIYF. The DNA for the CDR3 is TGCGCCAGCAGCTTGGAGGGCCAGGGAGGAAACACCATATATTTT.

This chain joins TRBV15 and TRBJ2-3; 7 nucleotides line up with TRBD2. The CDR3 is 16 amino acids. CDR1 LNHNV and CDR2 YYDKDF come from the germline V gene (reference sequence). Losses at the gene ends were 3 bases for V and 0 bases for J; bases not matched to a gene: 6. The CDR3 here is CATSRARDYSTDTQYF. The DNA for the CDR3 is TGTGCCACCAGCAGGGCCCGGGACTACAGCACAGATACGCAGTATTTT.

This clone was recorded a few times. The V and J genes are TRBV19 and TRBJ1-2; 7 bases agree with TRBD1. The CDR3 has 17 amino acids. V shed 7 bases, J shed 0 bases, and the junction held 14 bases outside the gene matches. The germline gives CDR1 LNHDA, CDR2 SQIVND (reference sequence). The CDR3, as DNA: TGTGCCAGTACGGAGGGGGCGAGCGGCGGGACTAACTATGGCTACACCTTC. Translated, it gives CASTEGASGGTNYGYTF.

The rearrangement uses TRBV19 and TRBJ2-1; D possibly corresponds to TRBD1 (6 bases). V was pared by 5 bases and J by 0 bases, with 14 bases between. The CDR3 extends over 16 amino acids. Germline V gives CDR1 LNHDA, CDR2 SQIVND (reference sequence). This CDR3 reads CASSPQTGDSYNEQFF. The CDR3 bases are TGTGCCAGTAGTCCCCAGACAGGTGACTCCTACAATGAGCAGTTCTTC. Together with reference TRBV19 and TRBJ2-1, the CDR3 gives the full variable domain: DGGITQSPKYLFRKEGQNVTLSCEQNLNHDAMYWYRQDPGQGLRLIYYSQIVNDFQKGDIAEGYSVSREKKESFPLTVTSAQKNPTAFYLCASSPQTGDSYNEQFFGPGTRLTVL.

The rearrangement links TRBV7-9 to TRBJ2-3, with 8 nucleotides matching TRBD2. Trimming took 2 bases from V and 0 from J; bases not matched to a gene: 7. CDR3 length: 17 amino acids. CDR1 is SEHNR, CDR2 FQNEAQ, per germline (reference sequence). CDR3 sequence: CASSLPTSGSSTDTQYF. The CDR3 bases are TGTGCCAGCAGCTTACCTACTAGCGGAAGTAGCACAGATACGCAGTATTTT. Looking up the rest from reference TRBV7-9 and TRBJ2-3 gives the full variable domain: DTGVSQNPRHKITKRGQNVTFRCDPISEHNRLYWYRQTLGQGPEFLTYFQNEAQLEKSRLLSDRFSAERPKGSFSTLEIQRTEQGDSAMYLCASSLPTSGSSTDTQYFGPGTRLTVL.

This sequence joins TRBV10-3 and TRBJ1-1; no reliable D call. The germline V gene has CDR1 ENHRY and CDR2 SYGVKD. V dropped 6 bases and J dropped 3 bases, with 5 bases sitting between them. This CDR3 has 11 residues. This CDR3 reads CAISGDTEAFF. The DNA for the CDR3 is TGTGCCATCAGCGGGGACACTGAAGCTTTCTTT.

The chain combines TRBV9 with TRBJ2-7, with D perhaps TRBD1 (7 bases). The V end was cut by 2 bases, the J end by 6 bases, with 15 bases between. This CDR3 comprises 14 residues. CDR1 and CDR2 from the germline V gene are SGDLS and YYNGEE. This CDR3 is CASSVGQGGSEQYF. The CDR3 region has the DNA TGTGCCAGCAGCGTCGGGCAGGGGGGTTCCGAGCAGTACTTC.